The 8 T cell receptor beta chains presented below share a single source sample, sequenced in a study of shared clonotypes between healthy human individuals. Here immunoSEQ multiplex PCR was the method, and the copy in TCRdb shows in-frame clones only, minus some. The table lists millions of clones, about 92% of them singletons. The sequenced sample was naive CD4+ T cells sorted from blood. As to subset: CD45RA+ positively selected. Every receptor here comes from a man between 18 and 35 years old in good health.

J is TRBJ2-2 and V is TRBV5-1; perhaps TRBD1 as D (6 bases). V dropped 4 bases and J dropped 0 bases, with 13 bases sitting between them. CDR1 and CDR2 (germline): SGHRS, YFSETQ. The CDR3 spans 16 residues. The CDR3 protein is CASSPGTPSNTGELFF. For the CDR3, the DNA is TGCGCCAGCAGCCCGGGGACACCATCGAACACCGGGGAGCTGTTTTTT.

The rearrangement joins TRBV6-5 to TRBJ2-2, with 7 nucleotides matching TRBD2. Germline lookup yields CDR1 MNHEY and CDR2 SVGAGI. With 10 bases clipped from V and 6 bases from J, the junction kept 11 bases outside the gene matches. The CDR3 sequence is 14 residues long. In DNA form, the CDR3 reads TGTGCCACCACGGAAGGACTAGGGGCCGGGGAGCTGTTTTTT. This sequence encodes CATTEGLGAGELFF.

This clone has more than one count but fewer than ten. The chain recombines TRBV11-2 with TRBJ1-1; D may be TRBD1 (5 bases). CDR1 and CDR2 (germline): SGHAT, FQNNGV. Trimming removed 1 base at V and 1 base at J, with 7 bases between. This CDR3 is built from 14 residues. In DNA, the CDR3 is TGTGCCAGCAGCTTAGTGACAGAGAACACTGAAGCTTTCTTT. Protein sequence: CASSLVTENTEAFF.

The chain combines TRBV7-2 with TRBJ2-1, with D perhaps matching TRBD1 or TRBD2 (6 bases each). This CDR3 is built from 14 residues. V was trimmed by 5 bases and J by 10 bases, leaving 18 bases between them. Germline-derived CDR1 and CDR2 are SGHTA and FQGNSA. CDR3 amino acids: CASSGGGLLTEQFF. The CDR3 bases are TGTGCCAGCAGCGGAGGGGGACTTCTCACGGAGCAGTTCTTC.

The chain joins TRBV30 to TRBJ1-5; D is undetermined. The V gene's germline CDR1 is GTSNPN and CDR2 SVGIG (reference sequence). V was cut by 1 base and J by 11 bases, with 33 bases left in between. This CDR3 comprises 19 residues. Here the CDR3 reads CAWSEEGRTDSWLDRAQHF. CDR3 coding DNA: TGTGCCTGGAGTGAGGAAGGGAGGACCGACTCGTGGTTAGATCGGGCCCAGCATTTT. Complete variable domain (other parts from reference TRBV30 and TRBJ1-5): SQTIHQWPATLVQPVGSPLSLECTVEGTSNPNLYWYRQAAGRGLQLLFYSVGIGQISSEVPQNLSASRPQDRQFILSSKKLLLSDSGFYLCAWSEEGRTDSWLDRAQHFGDGTRLSIL.

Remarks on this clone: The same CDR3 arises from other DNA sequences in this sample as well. The CDR3 loop reads CAISSGANVLTF. The CDR3 region has the DNA TGTGCCATCAGCTCTGGGGCCAACGTCCTGACTTTC. The J gene is TRBJ2-6, the V gene TRBV10-3, with D uncertain. Trimming removed 6 bases from V and 0 bases from J, with 0 bases in between. Per germline, CDR1 ENHRY and CDR2 SYGVKD. The CDR3 length is 12 residues.

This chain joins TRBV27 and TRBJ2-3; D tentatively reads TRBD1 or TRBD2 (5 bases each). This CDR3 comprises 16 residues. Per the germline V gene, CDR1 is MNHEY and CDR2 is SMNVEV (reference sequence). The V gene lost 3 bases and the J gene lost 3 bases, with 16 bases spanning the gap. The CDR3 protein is CASSFLAGWGTDTQYF. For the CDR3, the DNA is TGTGCCAGCAGTTTCCTGGCAGGGTGGGGGACAGATACGCAGTATTTT.

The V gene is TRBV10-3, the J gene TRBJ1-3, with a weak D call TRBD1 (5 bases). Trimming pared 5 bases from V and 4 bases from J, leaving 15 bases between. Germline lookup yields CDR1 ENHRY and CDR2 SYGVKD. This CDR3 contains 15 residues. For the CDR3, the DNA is TGTGCCATCAGTCGCGACAGTAACTTGGGAAACACCATATATTTT. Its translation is CAISRDSNLGNTIYF.